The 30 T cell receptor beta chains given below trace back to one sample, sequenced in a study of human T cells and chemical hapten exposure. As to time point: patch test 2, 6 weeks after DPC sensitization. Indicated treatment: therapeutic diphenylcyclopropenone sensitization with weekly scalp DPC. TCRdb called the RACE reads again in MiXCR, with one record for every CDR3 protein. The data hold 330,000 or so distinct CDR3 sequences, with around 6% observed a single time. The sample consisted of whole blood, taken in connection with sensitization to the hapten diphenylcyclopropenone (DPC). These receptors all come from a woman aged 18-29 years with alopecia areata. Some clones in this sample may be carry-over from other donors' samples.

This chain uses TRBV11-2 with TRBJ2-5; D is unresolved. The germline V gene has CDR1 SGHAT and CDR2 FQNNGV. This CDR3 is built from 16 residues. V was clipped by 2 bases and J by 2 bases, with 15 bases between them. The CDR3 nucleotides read TGTGCCAGCAGCTTAAACAGAGCCACCATACAAGAGACCCAGTACTTC. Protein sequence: CASSLNRATIQETQYF. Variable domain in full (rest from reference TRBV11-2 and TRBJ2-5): EAGVAQSPRYKIIEKRQSVAFWCNPISGHATLYWYQQILGQGPKLLIQFQNNGVVDDSQLPKDRFSAERLKGVDSTLKIQPAKLEDSAVYLCASSLNRATIQETQYFGPGTRLLVL.

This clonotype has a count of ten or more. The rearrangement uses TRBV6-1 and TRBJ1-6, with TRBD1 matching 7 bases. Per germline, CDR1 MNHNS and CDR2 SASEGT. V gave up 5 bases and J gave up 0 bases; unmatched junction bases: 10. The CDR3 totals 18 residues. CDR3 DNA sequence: TGTGCCAGCAGTCAGGGGAGGGGGCTAAGCTCCTATAATTCACCCCTCCACTTT. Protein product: CASSQGRGLSSYNSPLHF.

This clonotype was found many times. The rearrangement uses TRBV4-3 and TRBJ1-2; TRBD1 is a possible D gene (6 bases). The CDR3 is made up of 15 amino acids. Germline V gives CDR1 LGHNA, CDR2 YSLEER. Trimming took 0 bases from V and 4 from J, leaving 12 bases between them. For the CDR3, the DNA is TGCGCCAGCAGCCAAGACTACAGGGTGCCCTATGGCTACACCTTC. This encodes CASSQDYRVPYGYTF.

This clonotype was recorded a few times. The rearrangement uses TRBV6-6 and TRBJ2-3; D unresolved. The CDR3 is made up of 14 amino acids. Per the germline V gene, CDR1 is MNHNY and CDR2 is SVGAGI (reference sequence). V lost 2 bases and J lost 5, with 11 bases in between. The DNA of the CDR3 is TGTGCCAGCAGTTACGATTTCCAGGTAGATACGCAGTATTTT. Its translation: CASSYDFQVDTQYF.

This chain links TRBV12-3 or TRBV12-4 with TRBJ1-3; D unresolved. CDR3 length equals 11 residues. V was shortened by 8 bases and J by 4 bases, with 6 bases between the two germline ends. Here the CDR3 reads CASGRGNTIYF. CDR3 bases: TGTGCCAGCGGGCGGGGAAACACCATATATTTT.

The CDR3 nucleotides read TGTGCCAGCAGCCTGGCCCGACTAGCGCTATACAATGAGCAGTTCTTC. Translating it yields CASSLARLALYNEQFF. The chain uses TRBV7-8 and TRBJ2-1; 8 nucleotides align to TRBD2. The CDR3 loop spans 16 amino acids. V lost 5 bases, J lost 4 bases, and 10 bases stayed unmatched. The germline gives CDR1 SGHVS, CDR2 FQNEAQ.

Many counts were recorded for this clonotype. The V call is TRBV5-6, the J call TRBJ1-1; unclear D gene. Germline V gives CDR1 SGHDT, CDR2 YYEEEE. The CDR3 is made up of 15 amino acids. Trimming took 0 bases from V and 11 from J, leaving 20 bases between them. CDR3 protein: CASSLGGPAFLSAFF. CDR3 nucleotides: TGTGCCAGCAGCTTGGGCGGCCCAGCGTTTCTGAGCGCTTTCTTT.

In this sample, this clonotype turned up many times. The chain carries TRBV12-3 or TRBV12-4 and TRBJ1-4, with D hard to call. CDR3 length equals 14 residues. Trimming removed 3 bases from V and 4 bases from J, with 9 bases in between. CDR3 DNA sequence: TGTGCCAGCAGTTTTTTGGGGTTTAATGAAAAACTGTTTTTT. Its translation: CASSFLGFNEKLFF.

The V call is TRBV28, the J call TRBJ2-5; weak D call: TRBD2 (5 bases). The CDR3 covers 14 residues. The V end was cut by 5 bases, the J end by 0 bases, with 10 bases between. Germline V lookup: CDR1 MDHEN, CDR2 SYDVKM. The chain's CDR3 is CASSVIANQETQYF. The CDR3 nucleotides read TGTGCCAGCAGTGTGATAGCGAACCAAGAGACCCAGTACTTC.

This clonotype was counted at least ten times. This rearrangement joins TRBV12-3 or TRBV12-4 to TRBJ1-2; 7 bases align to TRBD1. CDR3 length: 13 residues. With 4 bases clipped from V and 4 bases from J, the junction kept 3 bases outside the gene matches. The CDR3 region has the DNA TGTGCCAGCAGTTCAGGGGGATCCTATGGCTACACCTTC. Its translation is CASSSGGSYGYTF.

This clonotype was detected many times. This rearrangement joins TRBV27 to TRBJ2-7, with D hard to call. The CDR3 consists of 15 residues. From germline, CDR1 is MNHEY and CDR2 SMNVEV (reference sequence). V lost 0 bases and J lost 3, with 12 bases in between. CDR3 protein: CASSLSPGSSYEQYF. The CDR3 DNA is TGTGCCAGCAGTTTATCCCCTGGGTCTAGCTACGAGCAGTACTTC.

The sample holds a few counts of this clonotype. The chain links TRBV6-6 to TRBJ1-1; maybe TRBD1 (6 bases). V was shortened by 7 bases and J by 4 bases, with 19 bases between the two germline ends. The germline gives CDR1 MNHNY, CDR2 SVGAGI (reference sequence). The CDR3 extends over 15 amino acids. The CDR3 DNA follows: TGTGCCAGCACCACACAGGGAAGGAGAAGCACTGAAGCTTTCTTT. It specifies CASTTQGRRSTEAFF.

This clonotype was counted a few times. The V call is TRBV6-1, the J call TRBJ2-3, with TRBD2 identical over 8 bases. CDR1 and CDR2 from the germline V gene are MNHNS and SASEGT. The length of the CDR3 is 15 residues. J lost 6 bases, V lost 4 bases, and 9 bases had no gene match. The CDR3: CASSAWRGASDTQYF. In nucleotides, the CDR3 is TGTGCCAGCAGTGCATGGCGGGGGGCATCCGATACGCAGTATTTT.

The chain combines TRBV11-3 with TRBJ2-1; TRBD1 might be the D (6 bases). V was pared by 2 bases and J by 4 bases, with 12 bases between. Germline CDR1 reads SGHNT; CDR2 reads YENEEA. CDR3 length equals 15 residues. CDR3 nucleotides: TGTGCCAGCAGCTTACTCAGGGGCGCATACAATGAGCAGTTCTTC. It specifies CASSLLRGAYNEQFF.

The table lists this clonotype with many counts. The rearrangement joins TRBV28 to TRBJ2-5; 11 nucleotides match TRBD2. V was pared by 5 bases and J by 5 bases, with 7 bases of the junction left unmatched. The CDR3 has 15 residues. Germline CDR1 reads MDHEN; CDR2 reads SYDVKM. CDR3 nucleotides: TGTGCCAGCAGTCTCCTGACTAGCGGGAACGAGACCCAGTACTTC. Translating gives CASSLLTSGNETQYF.

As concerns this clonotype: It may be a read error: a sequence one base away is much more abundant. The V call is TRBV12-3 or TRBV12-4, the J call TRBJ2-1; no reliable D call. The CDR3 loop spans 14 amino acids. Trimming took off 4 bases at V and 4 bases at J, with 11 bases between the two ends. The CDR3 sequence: CASSSNVGYNEQFF. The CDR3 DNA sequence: TGTGCCAGCAGTTCGAACGTCGGTTACAATGAGCAGTTCTTC.

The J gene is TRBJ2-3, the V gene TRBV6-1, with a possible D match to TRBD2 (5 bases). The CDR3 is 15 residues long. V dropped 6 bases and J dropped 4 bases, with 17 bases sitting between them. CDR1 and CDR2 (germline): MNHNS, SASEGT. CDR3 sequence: CASRGIERVADTQYF. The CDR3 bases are TGTGCCAGCAGAGGGATAGAGAGGGTAGCAGATACGCAGTATTTT.

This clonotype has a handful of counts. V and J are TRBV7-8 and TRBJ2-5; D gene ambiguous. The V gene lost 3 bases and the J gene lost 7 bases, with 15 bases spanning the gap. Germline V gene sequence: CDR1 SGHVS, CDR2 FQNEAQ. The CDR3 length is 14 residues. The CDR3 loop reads CASSFSDGPGTQYF. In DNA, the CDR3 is TGTGCCAGCAGCTTTTCGGACGGGCCTGGGACCCAGTACTTC.

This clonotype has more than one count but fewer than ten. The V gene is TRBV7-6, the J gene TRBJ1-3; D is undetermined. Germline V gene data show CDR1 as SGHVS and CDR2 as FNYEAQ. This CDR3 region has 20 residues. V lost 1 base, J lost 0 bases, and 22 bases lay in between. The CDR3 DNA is TGTGCCAGCAGCTTAGTAGGATGGCCGGCAGGACTGGGCTCTGGAAACACCATATATTTT. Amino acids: CASSLVGWPAGLGSGNTIYF.

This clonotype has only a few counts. The CDR3 sequence is CASSLAGLGTQYF. Here the CDR3 DNA reads TGTGCCAGCAGCTTAGCAGGTCTTGGTACGCAGTATTTT. The gene calls are TRBV7-2 and TRBJ2-3; D is ambiguous. The germline V gene has CDR1 SGHTA and CDR2 FQGNSA. The V end lost 0 bases, the J end lost 8 bases, and 9 bases lay between the germline ends. CDR3 length equals 13 residues.

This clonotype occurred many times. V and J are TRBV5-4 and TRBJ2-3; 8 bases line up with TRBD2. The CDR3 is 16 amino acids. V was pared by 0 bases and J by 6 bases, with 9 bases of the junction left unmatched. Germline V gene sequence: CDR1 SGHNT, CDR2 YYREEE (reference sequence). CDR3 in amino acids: CASSLGPGGLLDTQYF. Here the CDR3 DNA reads TGTGCCAGCAGCTTGGGTCCGGGGGGGCTGTTGGATACGCAGTATTTT.

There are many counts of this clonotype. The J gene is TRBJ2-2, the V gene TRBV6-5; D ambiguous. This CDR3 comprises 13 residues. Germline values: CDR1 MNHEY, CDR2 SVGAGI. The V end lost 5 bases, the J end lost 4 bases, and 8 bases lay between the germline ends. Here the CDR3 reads CASSPVRTGELFF. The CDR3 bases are TGTGCCAGCAGTCCCGTCCGCACCGGGGAGCTGTTTTTT.

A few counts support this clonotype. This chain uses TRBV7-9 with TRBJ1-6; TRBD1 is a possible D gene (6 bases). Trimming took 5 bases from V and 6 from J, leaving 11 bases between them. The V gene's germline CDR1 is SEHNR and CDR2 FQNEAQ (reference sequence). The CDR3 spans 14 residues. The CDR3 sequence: CASSPGGGNSPLHF. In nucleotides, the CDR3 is TGTGCCAGCAGCCCTGGAGGGGGTAATTCACCCCTCCACTTT.

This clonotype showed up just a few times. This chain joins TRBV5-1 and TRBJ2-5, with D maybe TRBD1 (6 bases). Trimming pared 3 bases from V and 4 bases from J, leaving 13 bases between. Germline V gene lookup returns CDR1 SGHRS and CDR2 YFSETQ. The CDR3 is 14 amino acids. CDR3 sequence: CASSSTGSGETQYF. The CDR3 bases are TGCGCCAGCAGCTCAACAGGGTCGGGAGAGACCCAGTACTTC.

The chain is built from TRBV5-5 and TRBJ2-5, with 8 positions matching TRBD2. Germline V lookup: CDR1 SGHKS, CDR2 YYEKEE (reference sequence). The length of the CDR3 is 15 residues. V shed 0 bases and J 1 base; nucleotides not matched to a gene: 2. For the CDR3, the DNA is TGTGCCAGCAGCTTGGGACTAGCGACCCAAGAGACCCAGTACTTC. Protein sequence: CASSLGLATQETQYF.

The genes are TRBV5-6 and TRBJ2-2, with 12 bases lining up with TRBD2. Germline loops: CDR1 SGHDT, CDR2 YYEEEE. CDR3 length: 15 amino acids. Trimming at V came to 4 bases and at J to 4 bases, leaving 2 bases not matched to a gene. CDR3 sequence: CASSGLAGFTGELFF. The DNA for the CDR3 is TGTGCCAGCAGCGGACTAGCGGGGTTCACCGGGGAGCTGTTTTTT.

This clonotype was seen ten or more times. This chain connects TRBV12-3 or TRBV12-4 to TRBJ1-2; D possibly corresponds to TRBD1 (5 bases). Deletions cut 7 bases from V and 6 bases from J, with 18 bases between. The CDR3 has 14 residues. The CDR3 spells CASTPEGLMHGYTF. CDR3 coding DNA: TGTGCCAGCACCCCGGAGGGGCTGATGCATGGCTACACCTTC.

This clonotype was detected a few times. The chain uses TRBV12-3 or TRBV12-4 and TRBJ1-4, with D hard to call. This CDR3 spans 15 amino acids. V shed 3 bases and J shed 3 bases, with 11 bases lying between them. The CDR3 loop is CASSFLFAANEKLFF. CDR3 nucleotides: TGTGCCAGCAGTTTTTTGTTTGCTGCTAATGAAAAACTGTTTTTT.

CDR3 bases: TGTGCCAGCAGCTCCACATTGTTTAAACCCTACGAGCAGTACTTC. This encodes CASSSTLFKPYEQYF. The rearrangement uses TRBV7-9 and TRBJ2-7; D uncertain. The CDR3 consists of 15 residues. Germline V gene data show CDR1 as SEHNR and CDR2 as FQNEAQ (reference sequence). Trimming removed 4 bases from V and 2 bases from J, with 15 bases in between.

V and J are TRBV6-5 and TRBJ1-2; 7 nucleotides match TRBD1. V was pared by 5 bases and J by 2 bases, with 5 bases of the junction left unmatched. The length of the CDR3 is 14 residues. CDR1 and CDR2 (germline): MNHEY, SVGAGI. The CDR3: CASSRGQMNYGYTF. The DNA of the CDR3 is TGTGCCAGCAGTAGGGGACAGATGAACTATGGCTACACCTTC.